These 21 T cell receptor beta chains came from one sample sequenced in a study of Ad26.COV2.S vaccination and SARS-CoV-2 variants. Treatment defined: approximately 18 received Ad26.COV2.S at low or high dose, single or two shots; roughly 5 received placebo; per-sample allocation not given. Vaccine and placebo recipients were sampled on day 63 after the first injection. Sequencing used immunoSEQ multiplex PCR; TCRdb keeps in-frame clones, though not all of them. The profile covers some 640,000 clones, with 89% appearing a single time and over 1.3% taken by the ten largest. The material sequenced was peripheral blood, taken in a trial of Ad26.COV2.S vaccine versus placebo. The receptors were sampled from a person between 18 and 65 years old who received the Ad26.COV2.S COVID-19 vaccine or a placebo.

This chain connects TRBV29-1 to TRBJ2-1; no firm D call. Germline CDR1 is SQVTM and CDR2 is ANQGSEA. The V gene lost 7 bases and the J gene lost 0 bases, with 10 bases spanning the gap. CDR3 length equals 13 residues. This CDR3 reads CSAPQNSYNEQFF. CDR3 bases: TGCAGCGCCCCGCAAAACTCCTACAATGAGCAGTTCTTC.

The genes are TRBV25-1 and TRBJ2-2; D is unclear. This CDR3 contains 12 residues. Germline V gene data show CDR1 as MGHDK and CDR2 as SYGVNS. Deletions cut 4 bases from V and 6 bases from J, with 6 bases between. The CDR3 DNA is TGTGCCAGCAGTGTGGGATCCGGGGAGCTGTTTTTT. Amino acids: CASSVGSGELFF.

This sequence joins TRBV7-8 and TRBJ2-7, with a possible D match to TRBD1 (6 bases). Trimming removed 0 bases at V and 6 bases at J, with 12 bases between. CDR1 is SGHVS, CDR2 FQNEAQ, per germline. The length of the CDR3 is 14 residues. The CDR3 DNA is TGTGCCAGCAGCTTAGCGGAAGGACAGATCGAGCAGTACTTC. Translated: CASSLAEGQIEQYF.

This clone was seen only once. V is TRBV29-1 and J is TRBJ1-1; TRBD1 might be the D (5 bases). The germline CDR1 and CDR2 sequences are SQVTM and ANQGSEA. The CDR3 sequence is 12 residues long. Deletions cut 5 bases from V and 2 bases from J, with 9 bases between. The CDR3 reads CSVLRGNTEAFF. The CDR3 DNA is TGCAGCGTTTTAAGGGGTAACACTGAAGCTTTCTTT.

The J gene is TRBJ1-5, the V gene TRBV6-1; D gene unclear. Trimming left V 3 bases short and J 2 bases short, with 8 bases between. The CDR3 loop spans 14 amino acids. Germline V CDR1 and CDR2: MNHNS, SASEGT. In DNA, the CDR3 is TGTGCCAGCAGTGAGAACAGCGGCAATCAGCCCCAGCATTTT. Protein: CASSENSGNQPQHF.

This rearrangement joins TRBV6-5 to TRBJ1-6; the match to TRBD1 covers 11 bases. Germline V gene lookup returns CDR1 MNHEY and CDR2 SVGAGI. The CDR3 has 14 amino acids. The junction had 6 bases not matched to a gene; V was cut back by 10 bases and J by 7 bases. CDR3 in DNA: TGTGCCACCTCTAGGACAGGGGGCAATTCACCCCTCCACTTT. Protein sequence: CATSRTGGNSPLHF.

This clone was observed a handful of times. Written as DNA, the CDR3 is TGTGCCAGCAGTTATCAGGATTCACCCCTCCACTTT. Protein sequence: CASSYQDSPLHF. The rearrangement uses TRBV5-8 and TRBJ1-6; D unresolved. The CDR3 is 12 amino acids. Germline CDR1 SGHTS, CDR2 YDEGEE. V shed 5 bases and J shed 8 bases, with 8 bases lying between them.

This clone came up a few times. The V and J genes are TRBV29-1 and TRBJ1-2, with a possible D match to TRBD1 (6 bases). The CDR3 runs 14 residues. The germline V and J ends were trimmed by 2 bases and 6 bases, with 16 bases remaining between them. CDR1 is SQVTM, CDR2 ANQGSEA, per germline. The CDR3 spells CSVETGAQVDGYTF. CDR3 bases: TGCAGCGTTGAAACGGGGGCTCAAGTCGATGGCTACACCTTC.

The chain has TRBV5-1 and TRBJ2-6; no definite D call. The CDR3 totals 18 residues. The germline CDR1 and CDR2 sequences are SGHRS and YFSETQ. V was shortened by 4 bases and J by 1 base, with 18 bases between the two germline ends. CDR3 sequence reads: CASSDPGSSISGANVLTF. The CDR3 coding sequence is TGCGCCAGCAGCGACCCGGGTTCTTCAATTTCTGGGGCCAACGTCCTGACTTTC.

The V call is TRBV13, the J call TRBJ2-2; a weak D match, TRBD2 (6 bases). V lost 2 bases and J lost 4, with 8 bases in between. This CDR3 spans 14 amino acids. From germline, CDR1 is PRHDT and CDR2 FYEKMQ (reference sequence). CDR3 in DNA: TGTGCCAGCAGCTTAATGGGGGGCACCGGGGAGCTGTTTTTT. The encoded protein is CASSLMGGTGELFF.

J is TRBJ2-7 and V is TRBV4-1, with D maybe TRBD2 (5 bases). The germline V and J ends were trimmed by 5 bases and 9 bases, with 14 bases remaining between them. The CDR3 runs to 12 residues. Germline V lookup: CDR1 MGHRA, CDR2 YSYEKL. The CDR3 DNA sequence: TGCGCCAGCAGCTCTCAGGCGGGTGGGCAGTACTTC. Translating it yields CASSSQAGGQYF.

The chain employs TRBV29-1 and TRBJ2-6, with TRBD1 matching over 8 bases. CDR1 and CDR2 (germline): SQVTM, ANQGSEA. Trimming removed 7 bases from V and 4 bases from J; junction bases left unmatched: 12. The CDR3 contains 16 residues. The CDR3 here is CSASGTGNTGANVLTF. As DNA, the CDR3 is TGCAGCGCCTCCGGGACAGGTAATACCGGGGCCAACGTCCTGACTTTC.

This sequence joins TRBV5-4 and TRBJ1-5; the D is unclear. Germline V gene data show CDR1 as SGHNT and CDR2 as YYREEE (reference sequence). This CDR3 is 14 amino acids long. The germline V and J ends were trimmed by 2 bases and 1 base, with 7 bases remaining between them. The CDR3 DNA is TGTGCCAGCAGCTTCCGGGGAAGCAATCAGCCCCAGCATTTT. It encodes CASSFRGSNQPQHF.

This clone was recorded once. V gene TRBV7-9 combines with J gene TRBJ1-5; D is unclear. The length of the CDR3 is 12 residues. Trimming took off 5 bases at V and 5 bases at J, with 7 bases between the two ends. Germline V gives CDR1 SEHNR, CDR2 FQNEAQ (reference sequence). The CDR3 protein is CASSQRDQPQHF. The CDR3 nucleotides are TGTGCCAGCAGCCAGAGGGATCAGCCCCAGCATTTT.

The chain recombines TRBV18 with TRBJ2-7; TRBD1 aligns across 7 bases. The V and J ends lost 6 bases and 5 bases, in that order; junction bases with no gene match: 7. The CDR3 runs 13 residues. CDR1 and CDR2 from the germline V gene are KGHSH and LQKENI. DNA for the CDR3: TGTGCCAGCTCCCCGGACAGGTCCAACGAGCAGTACTTC. It is translated as CASSPDRSNEQYF.

This sequence joins TRBV30 and TRBJ1-2; D is possibly TRBD1 (5 bases). The germline V and J ends were trimmed by 8 bases and 5 bases, with 18 bases remaining between them. Germline lookup yields CDR1 GTSNPN and CDR2 SVGIG (reference sequence). The CDR3 loop spans 13 amino acids. The CDR3 sequence is CAGTQMGPYGYTF. The DNA for the CDR3 is TGTGCCGGGACCCAAATGGGGCCTTATGGCTACACCTTC.

The gene calls are TRBV9 and TRBJ1-6; a possible D gene is TRBD1 (6 bases). Trimming took 2 bases from V and 7 from J, leaving 10 bases between them. Germline V gene data show CDR1 as SGDLS and CDR2 as YYNGEE. This CDR3 has 14 residues. For the CDR3, the DNA is TGTGCCAGCAGCGTTGAAACAGGGAATTCACCCCTCCACTTT. Its translation: CASSVETGNSPLHF.

In its sample, this clone was seen a few times. The chain uses TRBV18 and TRBJ2-5; the D call may be TRBD1 or TRBD2 (5 bases each). V lost 4 bases to trimming and J lost 12 bases, with 15 bases between them. Per germline, CDR1 KGHSH and CDR2 LQKENI. This CDR3 is 12 amino acids long. The CDR3 region is CASSQSGREKYF. CDR3 coding DNA: TGTGCCAGCTCACAATCCGGCAGGGAGAAGTACTTC.

This clone was seen just once. This chain joins TRBV9 and TRBJ2-7, with 10 bases aligning to TRBD1. Germline assignment: CDR1 SGDLS and CDR2 YYNGEE. Germline trimming cut 3 bases from V and 4 bases from J; bases unmatched to any gene: 10. The CDR3 runs 16 residues. The CDR3 loop reads CASSEGRGQGFYEQYF. In DNA, the CDR3 is TGTGCCAGCAGCGAGGGGAGGGGACAGGGGTTTTACGAGCAGTACTTC. Full variable domain (outside the CDR3, taken from reference TRBV9 and TRBJ2-7): DSGVTQTPKHLITATGQRVTLRCSPRSGDLSVYWYQQSLDQGLQFLIQYYNGEERAKGNILERFSAQQFPDLHSELNLSSLELGDSALYFCASSEGRGQGFYEQYFGPGTRLTVT.

V usage is TRBV7-9 and J usage is TRBJ2-3; 11 bases agree with TRBD2. CDR3 length: 17 residues. V was pared by 3 bases and J by 1 base, with 6 bases of the junction left unmatched. Per germline, CDR1 SEHNR and CDR2 FQNEAQ (reference sequence). CDR3 sequence: CASSLLAGGSRTDTQYF. The CDR3 coding sequence is TGTGCCAGCAGCTTGCTAGCGGGGGGTTCCCGCACAGATACGCAGTATTTT.

J is TRBJ2-1 and V is TRBV11-2, with 7 nucleotides matching TRBD2. CDR3 length: 16 residues. The germline V gene has CDR1 SGHAT and CDR2 FQNNGV. V shed 0 bases and J 0 bases; nucleotides not matched to a gene: 2. The CDR3 DNA sequence: TGTGCCAGCAGCTTAGAGGAGCGGGACTCCTACAATGAGCAGTTCTTC. It is translated as CASSLEERDSYNEQFF.